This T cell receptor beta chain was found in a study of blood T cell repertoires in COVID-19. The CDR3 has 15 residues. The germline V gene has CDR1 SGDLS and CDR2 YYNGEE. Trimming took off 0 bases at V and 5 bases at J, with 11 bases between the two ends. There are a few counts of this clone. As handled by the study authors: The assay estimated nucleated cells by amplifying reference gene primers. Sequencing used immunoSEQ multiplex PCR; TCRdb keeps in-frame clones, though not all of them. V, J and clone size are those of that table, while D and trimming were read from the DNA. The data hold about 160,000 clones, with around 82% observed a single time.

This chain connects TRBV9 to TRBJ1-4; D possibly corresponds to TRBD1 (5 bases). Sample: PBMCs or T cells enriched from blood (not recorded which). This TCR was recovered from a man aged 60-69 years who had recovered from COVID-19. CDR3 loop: CASSVGGASNEKLFF. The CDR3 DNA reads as TGTGCCAGCAGCGTAGGGGGCGCTTCCAATGAAAAACTGTTTTTT.